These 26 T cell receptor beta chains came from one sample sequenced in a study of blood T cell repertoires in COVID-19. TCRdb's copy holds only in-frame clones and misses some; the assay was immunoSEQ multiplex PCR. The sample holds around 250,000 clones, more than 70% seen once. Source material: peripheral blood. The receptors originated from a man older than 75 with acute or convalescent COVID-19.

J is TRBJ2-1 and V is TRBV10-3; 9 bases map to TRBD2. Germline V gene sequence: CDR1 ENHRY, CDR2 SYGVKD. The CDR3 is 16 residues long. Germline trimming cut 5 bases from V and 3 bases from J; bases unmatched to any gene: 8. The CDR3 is CAISTSGSRGYNEQFF. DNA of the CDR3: TGTGCCATCAGTACTAGCGGGTCCCGCGGCTACAATGAGCAGTTCTTC.

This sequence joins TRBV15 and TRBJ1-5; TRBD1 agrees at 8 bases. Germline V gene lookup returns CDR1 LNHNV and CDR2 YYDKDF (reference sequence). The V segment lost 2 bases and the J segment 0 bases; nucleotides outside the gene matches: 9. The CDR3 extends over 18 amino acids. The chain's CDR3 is CATSRKAGGSLSNQPQHF. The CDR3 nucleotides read TGTGCCACCAGCAGAAAGGCAGGGGGCTCTCTTAGCAATCAGCCCCAGCATTTT.

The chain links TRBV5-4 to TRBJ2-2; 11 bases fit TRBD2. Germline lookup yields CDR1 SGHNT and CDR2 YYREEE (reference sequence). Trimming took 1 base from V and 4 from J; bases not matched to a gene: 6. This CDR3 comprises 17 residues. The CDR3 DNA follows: TGTGCCAGCAGCTTGCTGACTAGCGGGATAGGCACCGGGGAGCTGTTTTTT. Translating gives CASSLLTSGIGTGELFF.

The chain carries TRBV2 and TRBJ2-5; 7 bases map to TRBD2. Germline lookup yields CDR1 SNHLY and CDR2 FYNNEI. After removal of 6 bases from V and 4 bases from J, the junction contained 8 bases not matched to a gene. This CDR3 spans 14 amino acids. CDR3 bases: TGTGCCAGCAGCCCCACTAGCGTAGTAGAGACCCAGTACTTC. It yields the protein CASSPTSVVETQYF.

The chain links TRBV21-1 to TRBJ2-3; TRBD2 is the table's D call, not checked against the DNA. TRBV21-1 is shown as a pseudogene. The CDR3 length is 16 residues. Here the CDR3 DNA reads TGTGCCAGCAGCATCCGGACTAGCGGGAGGGTAGATACGCAGTATTTT. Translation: CASSIRTSGRVDTQYF.

DNA for the CDR3: TGCGCCAGCAGCCAAGAAACTAGCGGATCCTCCTACGAGCAGTACTTC. Amino acids: CASSQETSGSSYEQYF. The chain carries TRBV4-1 and TRBJ2-7, with TRBD2 matching 8 bases. The CDR3 covers 16 residues. Germline-derived CDR1 and CDR2 are MGHRA and YSYEKL. V shed 0 bases and J 0 bases; nucleotides not matched to a gene: 4.

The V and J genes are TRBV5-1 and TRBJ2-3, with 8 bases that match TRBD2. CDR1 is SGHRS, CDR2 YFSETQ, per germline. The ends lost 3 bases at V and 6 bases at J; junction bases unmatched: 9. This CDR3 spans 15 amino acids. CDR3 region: CASSSGGREADTQYF. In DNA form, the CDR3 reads TGCGCCAGCAGCTCGGGAGGGCGGGAGGCCGATACGCAGTATTTT.

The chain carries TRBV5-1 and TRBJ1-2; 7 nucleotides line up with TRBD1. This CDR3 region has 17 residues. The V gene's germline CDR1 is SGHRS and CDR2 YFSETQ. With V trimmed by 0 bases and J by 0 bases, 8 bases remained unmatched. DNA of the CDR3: TGCGCCAGCAGCTTGGGGGGCACAGGGGAAACTAACTATGGCTACACCTTC. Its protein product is CASSLGGTGETNYGYTF. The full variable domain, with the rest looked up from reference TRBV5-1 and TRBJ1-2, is KAGVTQTPRYLIKTRGQQVTLSCSPISGHRSVSWYQQTPGQGLQFLFEYFSETQRNKGNFPGRFSGRQFSNSRSEMNVSTLELGDSALYLCASSLGGTGETNYGYTFGSGTRLTVV.

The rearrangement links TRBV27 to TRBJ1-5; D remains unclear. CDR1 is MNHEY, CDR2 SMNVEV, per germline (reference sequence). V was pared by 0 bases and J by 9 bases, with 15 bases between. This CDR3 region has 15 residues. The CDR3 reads CASSLSIQAARPQHF. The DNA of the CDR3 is TGTGCCAGCAGTTTATCGATTCAGGCCGCCCGGCCCCAGCATTTT.

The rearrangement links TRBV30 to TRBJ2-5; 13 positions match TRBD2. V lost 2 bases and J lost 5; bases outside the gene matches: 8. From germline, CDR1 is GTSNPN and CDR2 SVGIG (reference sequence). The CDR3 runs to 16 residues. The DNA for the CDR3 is TGTGCCTGGAGTAAAGGACTAGCGGGAGTGGCGGAGACCCAGTACTTC. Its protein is CAWSKGLAGVAETQYF. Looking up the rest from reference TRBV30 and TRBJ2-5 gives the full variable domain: SQTIHQWPATLVQPVGSPLSLECTVEGTSNPNLYWYRQAAGRGLQLLFYSVGIGQISSEVPQNLSASRPQDRQFILSSKKLLLSDSGFYLCAWSKGLAGVAETQYFGPGTRLLVL.

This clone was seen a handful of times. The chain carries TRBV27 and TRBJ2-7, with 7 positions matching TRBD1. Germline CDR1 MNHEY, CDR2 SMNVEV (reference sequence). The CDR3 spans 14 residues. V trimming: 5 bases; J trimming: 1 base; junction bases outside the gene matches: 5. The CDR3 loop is CASSPQGLSYEQYF. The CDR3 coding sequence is TGTGCCAGCAGTCCACAGGGGCTATCCTACGAGCAGTACTTC.

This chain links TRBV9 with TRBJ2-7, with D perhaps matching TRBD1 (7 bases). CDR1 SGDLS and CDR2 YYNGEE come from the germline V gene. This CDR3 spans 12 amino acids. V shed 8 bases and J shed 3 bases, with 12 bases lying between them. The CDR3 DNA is TGTGCCAGTAACAGGGGAGGCTACGAGCAGTACTTC. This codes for CASNRGGYEQYF.

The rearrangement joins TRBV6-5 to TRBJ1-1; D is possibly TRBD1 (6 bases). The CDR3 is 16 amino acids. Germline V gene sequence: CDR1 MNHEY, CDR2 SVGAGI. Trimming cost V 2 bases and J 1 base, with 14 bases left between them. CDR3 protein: CASSYVGGGRNTEAFF. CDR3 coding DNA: TGTGCCAGCAGTTACGTCGGGGGCGGGAGGAACACTGAAGCTTTCTTT.

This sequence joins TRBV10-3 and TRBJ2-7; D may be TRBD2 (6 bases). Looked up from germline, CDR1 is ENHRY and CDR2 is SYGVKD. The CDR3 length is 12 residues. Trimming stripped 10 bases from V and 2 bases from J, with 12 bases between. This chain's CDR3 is CASGTPAYEQYF. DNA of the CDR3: TGTGCCAGCGGGACCCCGGCCTACGAGCAGTACTTC.

CDR3 nucleotide sequence: TGTGCCAGCACCCCGACAGTCGGACAAGCTTTCTTT. Its protein is CASTPTVGQAFF. The chain is built from TRBV19 and TRBJ1-1, with D perhaps matching TRBD1 (5 bases). Germline-derived CDR1 and CDR2 are LNHDA and SQIVND (reference sequence). Trimming cost V 9 bases and J 9 bases, with 17 bases left between them. The CDR3 is made up of 12 amino acids.

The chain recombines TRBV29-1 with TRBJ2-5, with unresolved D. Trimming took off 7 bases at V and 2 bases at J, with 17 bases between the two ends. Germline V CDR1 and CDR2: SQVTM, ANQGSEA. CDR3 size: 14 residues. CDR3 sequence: CSATGETRQETQYF. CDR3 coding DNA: TGCAGCGCCACCGGTGAGACAAGACAAGAGACCCAGTACTTC.

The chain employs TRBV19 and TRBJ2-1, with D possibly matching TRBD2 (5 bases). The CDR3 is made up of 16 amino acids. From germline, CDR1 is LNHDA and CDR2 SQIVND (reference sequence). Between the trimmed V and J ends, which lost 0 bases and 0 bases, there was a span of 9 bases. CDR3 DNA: TGTGCCAGTAGTATAGATGCTAGCAGCTCCTACAATGAGCAGTTCTTC. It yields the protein CASSIDASSSYNEQFF.

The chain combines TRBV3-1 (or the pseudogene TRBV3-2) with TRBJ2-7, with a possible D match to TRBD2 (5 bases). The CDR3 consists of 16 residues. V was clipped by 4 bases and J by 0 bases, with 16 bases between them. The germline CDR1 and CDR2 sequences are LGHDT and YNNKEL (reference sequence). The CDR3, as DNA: TGTGCCAGCAGCCTAGGAGGACTTACAAGCTCCTACGAGCAGTACTTC. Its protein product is CASSLGGLTSSYEQYF.

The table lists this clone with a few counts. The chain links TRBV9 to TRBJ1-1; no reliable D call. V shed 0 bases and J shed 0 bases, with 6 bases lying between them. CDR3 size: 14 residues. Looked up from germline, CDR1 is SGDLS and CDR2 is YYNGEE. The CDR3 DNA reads TGTGCCAGCAGCGTAGCTCTAGTGAACACTGAAGCTTTCTTT. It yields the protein CASSVALVNTEAFF.

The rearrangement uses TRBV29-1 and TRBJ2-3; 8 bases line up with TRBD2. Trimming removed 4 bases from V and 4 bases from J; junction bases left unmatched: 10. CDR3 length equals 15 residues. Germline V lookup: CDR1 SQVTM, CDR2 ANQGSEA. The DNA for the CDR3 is TGCAGCGTTGGGGGGGGCGGGAGGCCCGCAGATACGCAGTATTTT. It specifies CSVGGGGRPADTQYF.

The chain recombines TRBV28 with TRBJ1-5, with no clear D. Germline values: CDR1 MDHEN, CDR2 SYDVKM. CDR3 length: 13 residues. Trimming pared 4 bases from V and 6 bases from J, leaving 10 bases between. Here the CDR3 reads CASSSGVGQPQHF. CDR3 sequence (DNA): TGTGCCAGCAGTTCCGGAGTAGGTCAGCCCCAGCATTTT.

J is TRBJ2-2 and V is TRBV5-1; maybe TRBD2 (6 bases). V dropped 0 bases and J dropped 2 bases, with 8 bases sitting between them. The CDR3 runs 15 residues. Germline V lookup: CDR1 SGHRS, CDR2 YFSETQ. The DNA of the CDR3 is TGCGCCAGCAGCTTGGGCGGGGTCAACACCGGGGAGCTGTTTTTT. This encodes CASSLGGVNTGELFF.

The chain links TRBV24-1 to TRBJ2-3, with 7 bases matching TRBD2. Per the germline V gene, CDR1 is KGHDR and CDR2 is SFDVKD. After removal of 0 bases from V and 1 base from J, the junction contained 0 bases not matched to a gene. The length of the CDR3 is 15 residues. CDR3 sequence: CATSDLGGGTDTQYF. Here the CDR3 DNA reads TGTGCCACCAGTGATTTGGGGGGGGGCACAGATACGCAGTATTTT.

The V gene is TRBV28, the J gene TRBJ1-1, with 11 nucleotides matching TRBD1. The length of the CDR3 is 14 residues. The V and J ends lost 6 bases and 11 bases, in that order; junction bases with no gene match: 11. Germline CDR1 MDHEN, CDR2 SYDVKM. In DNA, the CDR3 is TGTGCCAGCAGGGACAGGGGGCCTACAACCCCCGCTTTCTTT. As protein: CASRDRGPTTPAFF.

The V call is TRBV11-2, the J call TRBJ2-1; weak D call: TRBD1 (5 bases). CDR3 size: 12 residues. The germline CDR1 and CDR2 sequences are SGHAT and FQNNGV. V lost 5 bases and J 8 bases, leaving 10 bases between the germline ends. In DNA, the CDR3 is TGTGCCAGCAGCGCTCAGGGCTATGAGCAGTTCTTC. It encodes CASSAQGYEQFF.

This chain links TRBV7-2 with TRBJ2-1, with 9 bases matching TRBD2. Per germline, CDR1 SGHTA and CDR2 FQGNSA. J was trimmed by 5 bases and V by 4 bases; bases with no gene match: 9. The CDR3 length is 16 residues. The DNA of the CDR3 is TGTGCCAGCAGCTCTGAAAGAGCGGGGGGAAACAATGAGCAGTTCTTC. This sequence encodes CASSSERAGGNNEQFF.